The present T cell receptor (beta chain) was sequenced within a study of T cell repertoires in cytomegalovirus infection. Study information: Epitope selection comprised recently identified HLA-C-restricted CMV epitopes and well-studied HLA-B-restricted CMV epitopes. Matching HLA type and CMV infection were both indicated by public TCR beta signatures.

The length of the CDR3 is 15 residues. V was cut by 2 bases and J by 4 bases, with 12 bases left in between. Germline V gene lookup returns CDR1 SGHVT and CDR2 SQSDAQ. In TCRdb, the reads were re-called with MiXCR into one record per CDR3 protein. Found here are hundreds of thousands of distinct CDR3 sequences, about 33% of them singletons; the top ten hold 18%. Overall study results and limits: HLA-C-restricted CMV clonotypes gave the most frequent clonotype in two of eight donors.

Comment on this clonotype: Its specificity is not known.

This rearrangement joins TRBV7-4 to TRBJ1-5; D may be TRBD1 (5 bases). The specimen was cultured PBMCs, collected from culture after CMV antigen stimulation. This sequence originates from a human donor in good health (CMV status not recorded). Some clones in this sample may be carry-over from other donors' samples. The CDR3 is CASSLLGRGNQPQHF. CDR3 nucleotides: TGTGCCAGCAGCTTACTAGGGAGGGGAAATCAGCCCCAGCATTTT.